Shown below are 18 T cell receptor beta chains from a single sample sequenced in a study of regulatory T cells in long-lasting Graves disease. Documented time point: newly diagnosed GD, antithyroid drugs for less than 3 months. From RNA extracted from PBMCs, the TCR library was made. The TCR beta library used iRepertoire HTBI primers with Arm-PCR amplification of CDR3. TCRdb reanalysed the multiplex PCR reads using MiXCR and keeps one entry per CDR3 protein. The sample carries approximately 460,000 distinct CDR3 sequences, around 17% recorded once. These records were also assigned to another study, of T cells in Graves' hyperthyroidism and ophthalmopathy.

The starting material was peripheral blood mononuclear cells (PBMCs), obtained at new diagnosis, from a patient treated with antithyroid drugs. The receptors shown here come from a woman between 25 and 40 years old with Graves disease.

This clonotype appeared many times. The chain is built from TRBV7-9 and TRBJ2-1; 10 bases line up with TRBD2. Germline values: CDR1 SEHNR, CDR2 FQNEAQ (reference sequence). V shed 5 bases and J 1 base; nucleotides not matched to a gene: 14. The CDR3 extends over 19 amino acids. The DNA of the CDR3 is TGTGCCAGCAGCCCCGGGTGGTCGAGCGGGAGGGCATCCTACAATGAGCAGTTCTTC. It yields the protein CASSPGWSSGRASYNEQFF.

This sequence joins TRBV10-3 and TRBJ2-5, with TRBD2 matching over 10 bases. Germline CDR1 and CDR2: ENHRY and SYGVKD. V lost 0 bases to trimming and J lost 3 bases; unmatched junction nucleotides: 7. This CDR3 spans 17 amino acids. The CDR3 here is CAISESRLAGEKETQYF. DNA of the CDR3: TGTGCCATCAGTGAGTCTCGGCTAGCGGGAGAGAAAGAGACCCAGTACTTC.

At least ten counts were recorded for this clonotype. The J gene is TRBJ2-7, the V gene TRBV28, with D perhaps being TRBD1 or TRBD2 (6 bases each). V was clipped by 4 bases and J by 7 bases, with 23 bases between them. The CDR3 is 16 residues long. Germline V gives CDR1 MDHEN, CDR2 SYDVKM. This chain's CDR3 is CASSSRDGRGQREQYF. CDR3 nucleotides: TGTGCCAGCAGTTCTCGGGACGGGCGGGGACAACGGGAGCAGTACTTC.

This clonotype has a count of ten or more. V gene TRBV12-3 or TRBV12-4 combines with J gene TRBJ2-1, with TRBD2 matching over 9 bases. Losses at the gene ends were 5 bases for V and 8 bases for J; bases not matched to a gene: 13. The CDR3 has 16 amino acids. The DNA for the CDR3 is TGTGCCAGCAGTCCCCCTGGCGGGAGGGCCCGTGATGAGCAGTTCTTC. This sequence encodes CASSPPGGRARDEQFF.

This clonotype occurred a few times. V gene TRBV5-1 combines with J gene TRBJ2-7; 7 bases fit TRBD1. The CDR3 is made up of 16 amino acids. The junction had 12 bases not matched to a gene; V was cut back by 6 bases and J by 0 bases. The germline V gene encodes CDR1 SGHRS and CDR2 YFSETQ. CDR3 bases: TGCGCCAGCACCCCCAGGGGGACCCAGCGCTCCTACGAGCAGTACTTC. Amino acids: CASTPRGTQRSYEQYF.

Details on this clonotype: The final CDR3 position lacks the conserved phenylalanine or tryptophan, pointing to a likely read error. The chain carries TRBV6-1 and TRBJ1-3; possibly TRBD1 for D (5 bases). V lost 5 bases and J lost 2, with 13 bases in between. From germline, CDR1 is MNHNS and CDR2 SASEGT. There are 15 residues in the CDR3. DNA for the CDR3: TGTGCCAGCAGTATTACCAGGGTCCCTGGAAACACCATATATTCT. Protein sequence: CASSITRVPGNTIYS.

This clonotype was detected only a few times. This chain uses TRBV6-2 or TRBV6-3 with TRBJ1-6; maybe TRBD1 (5 bases). The CDR3 length is 15 residues. The V gene lost 2 bases and the J gene lost 7 bases, with 12 bases spanning the gap. Germline CDR1 and CDR2: MNHEY and SVGEGT. The chain's CDR3 is CASSYLGTRNSPLHF. The CDR3 nucleotides read TGTGCCAGCAGTTACCTCGGGACGCGGAATTCACCCCTCCACTTT.

This chain uses TRBV6-2 or TRBV6-3 with TRBJ2-3; 13 bases align to TRBD2. The CDR3 loop spans 15 amino acids. Losses at the gene ends were 8 bases for V and 2 bases for J; bases not matched to a gene: 4. Germline loops: CDR1 MNHEY, CDR2 SVGEGT. DNA for the CDR3: TGTGCCAGCGAAGGACTAGCGGGAGACACAGATACGCAGTATTTT. Its protein is CASEGLAGDTDTQYF.

This clonotype was observed a few times. The chain recombines TRBV19 with TRBJ1-5; 8 nucleotides agree with TRBD1. This CDR3 region has 15 residues. The ends lost 6 bases at V and 0 bases at J; junction bases unmatched: 4. Germline CDR1 and CDR2: LNHDA and SQIVND (reference sequence). CDR3 residues: CASRAGGYSNQPQHF. The CDR3 DNA sequence: TGTGCCAGTAGGGCAGGGGGCTATAGCAATCAGCCCCAGCATTTT. The full variable domain, in which reference TRBV19 and TRBJ1-5 provide the parts outside the CDR3, is DGGITQSPKYLFRKEGQNVTLSCEQNLNHDAMYWYRQDPGQGLRLIYYSQIVNDFQKGDIAEGYSVSREKKESFPLTVTSAQKNPTAFYLCASRAGGYSNQPQHFGDGTRLSIL.

This clonotype appeared a few times. The chain has TRBV7-6 and TRBJ2-1; 10 bases agree with TRBD2. The CDR3 runs 19 residues. Germline V lookup: CDR1 SGHVS, CDR2 FNYEAQ. J was trimmed by 6 bases and V by 0 bases; bases with no gene match: 14. The CDR3 bases are TGTGCCAGCAGCTTAGCCTACAGGGCTAGCGGGAGCAGACTCAATGAGCAGTTCTTC. Amino acids: CASSLAYRASGSRLNEQFF. Complete variable domain (other parts from reference TRBV7-6 and TRBJ2-1): GAGVSQSPRYKVTKRGQDVALRCDPISGHVSLYWYRQALGQGPEFLTYFNYEAQQDKSGLPNDRFSAERPEGSISTLTIQRTEQRDSAMYRCASSLAYRASGSRLNEQFFGPGTRLTVL.

This clonotype was recorded a few times. This chain joins TRBV29-1 and TRBJ2-5; TRBD2 matches 7 bases. The V gene's germline CDR1 is SQVTM and CDR2 ANQGSEA. The CDR3 covers 17 residues. The V and J ends lost 5 bases and 5 bases, in that order; junction bases with no gene match: 20. The DNA for the CDR3 is TGCAGCGTTTTTTCTCCCGGCGGGAGCCCGCTTTCCGAGACCCAGTACTTC. It encodes CSVFSPGGSPLSETQYF. The whole variable domain, remainder taken from reference TRBV29-1 and TRBJ2-5, is SAVISQKPSRDICQRGTSLTIQCQVDSQVTMMFWYRQQPGQSLTLIATANQGSEATYESGFVIDKFPISRPNLTFSTLTVSNMSPEDSSIYLCSVFSPGGSPLSETQYFGPGTRLLVL.

Ten or more counts support this clonotype. The chain employs TRBV9 and TRBJ2-7; the match to TRBD2 covers 7 bases. Per germline, CDR1 SGDLS and CDR2 YYNGEE. J gave up 4 bases and V 0 bases, and 19 bases lay outside the gene matches. The CDR3 is made up of 19 amino acids. CDR3 coding DNA: TGTGCCAGCAGCGTAGGACCCTCCCTTGGGGCGGGAGTGGTGTACGAGCAGTACTTC. The encoded protein is CASSVGPSLGAGVVYEQYF.

The gene calls are TRBV10-3 and TRBJ1-2, with a weak D call TRBD1 (6 bases). Trimming took 2 bases from V and 3 from J, leaving 7 bases between them. Germline V CDR1 and CDR2: ENHRY, SYGVKD. This CDR3 is built from 13 residues. CDR3 DNA: TGTGCCATCAGTGAGACAGGGTACTATGGCTACACCTTC. Its translation: CAISETGYYGYTF.

The DNA for the CDR3 is TGTGCCTGGGGCACTAGCGGGAGTGCCAATGAGCAGTTCTTC. Protein product: CAWGTSGSANEQFF. The rearrangement joins TRBV30 to TRBJ2-1, with 11 bases aligning to TRBD2. Germline V gives CDR1 GTSNPN, CDR2 SVGIG (reference sequence). V shed 5 bases, J shed 6 bases, and the junction held 6 bases outside the gene matches. The CDR3 extends over 14 amino acids.

This clonotype showed up many times. The V gene is TRBV28, the J gene TRBJ1-1; D unresolved. V was shortened by 4 bases and J by 0 bases, with 12 bases between the two germline ends. The CDR3 runs to 15 residues. Looked up from germline, CDR1 is MDHEN and CDR2 is SYDVKM. This chain's CDR3 is CASSYTLVMNTEAFF. The DNA for the CDR3 is TGTGCCAGCAGTTACACGCTAGTTATGAACACTGAAGCTTTCTTT.

This CDR3 is CASSLDVTSGNNEQFF. In DNA, the CDR3 is TGTGCCAGCAGCTTAGATGTGACTAGCGGTAACAATGAGCAGTTCTTC. The V gene is TRBV7-2, the J gene TRBJ2-1; 9 positions agree with TRBD2. Germline V gene data show CDR1 as SGHTA and CDR2 as FQGNSA. The CDR3 is 16 residues long. Unmatched junction bases numbered 6, after V lost 1 base and J lost 5 bases. Full variable domain (rest looked up from reference TRBV7-2 and TRBJ2-1): GAGVSQSPSNKVTEKGKDVELRCDPISGHTALYWYRQSLGQGLEFLIYFQGNSAPDKSGLPSDRFSAERTGGSVSTLTIQRTQQEDSAVYLCASSLDVTSGNNEQFFGPGTRLTVL.

In this sample, this clonotype turned up many times. V gene TRBV6-2 or TRBV6-3 combines with J gene TRBJ2-1; TRBD2 matches 10 bases. After removal of 4 bases from V and 0 bases from J, the junction contained 9 bases not matched to a gene. This CDR3 region has 18 residues. Germline loops: CDR1 MNHEY, CDR2 SVGEGT. The CDR3 loop reads CASSSGTSDPFSYNEQFF. CDR3 nucleotides: TGTGCCAGCAGTTCGGGGACTAGCGACCCCTTCTCCTACAATGAGCAGTTCTTC.

Many counts were recorded for this clonotype. The rearrangement uses TRBV10-3 and TRBJ1-1; D gene unclear. Germline V CDR1 and CDR2: ENHRY, SYGVKD. The CDR3 length is 14 residues. V lost 0 bases and J lost 8, with 13 bases in between. Here the CDR3 reads CAISESSVTNEAFF. The CDR3 nucleotides are TGTGCCATCAGTGAGTCATCGGTGACGAACGAAGCTTTCTTT.